This passage covers 10 T cell receptor beta chains from one sample sequenced in a study of T cell changes during pregnancy in multiple sclerosis. Assay: immunoSEQ multiplex PCR; the TCRdb copy retains only in-frame clones and omits some. Of about 41,000 clones in the sample, roughly nine tenths are singletons; the top ten hold 6.5% to 9%. The material sequenced was CD8+ T cells from peripheral blood mononuclear cells, taken in the third trimester of pregnancy. The receptors here all came from a female donor with multiple sclerosis, enrolled in a pregnancy study.

The gene calls are TRBV7-2 and TRBJ2-3; 8 bases line up with TRBD2. J gave up 6 bases and V 2 bases, and 10 bases lay outside the gene matches. CDR3 size: 16 residues. The germline CDR1 and CDR2 sequences are SGHTA and FQGNSA. The CDR3 sequence: CASSLYPGLDPDTQYF. The CDR3 nucleotides are TGTGCCAGCAGCTTATATCCGGGACTAGATCCGGATACGCAGTATTTT.

The J gene is TRBJ1-5, the V gene TRBV5-1, with 10 bases identical to TRBD1. The CDR3 has 17 residues. CDR1 is SGHRS, CDR2 YFSETQ, per germline. V gave up 3 bases and J gave up 7 bases; unmatched junction bases: 13. The CDR3, as DNA: TGCGCCAGCAGCTCCGACTCCCTAGACAGGGGGCTACAGCCCCAGCATTTT. It yields the protein CASSSDSLDRGLQPQHF.

This chain uses TRBV4-1 with TRBJ1-2, with 10 bases aligning to TRBD1. The CDR3 is 15 amino acids. V shed 4 bases, J shed 1 base, and the junction held 3 bases outside the gene matches. Germline V gives CDR1 MGHRA, CDR2 YSYEKL. The CDR3 DNA reads as TGCGCCAGCAGCCTCCGGGACAGGGGTAACTATGGCTACACCTTC. Protein sequence: CASSLRDRGNYGYTF.

The chain combines TRBV7-9 with TRBJ1-5; D is undetermined. The germline V gene has CDR1 SEHNR and CDR2 FQNEAQ (reference sequence). V was cut by 5 bases and J by 4 bases, with 9 bases left in between. The CDR3 totals 13 residues. CDR3 bases: TGTGCCAGCAGCCCCGGGGATAATCAGCCCCAGCATTTT. This translates into CASSPGDNQPQHF.

In its sample, this clone was seen a few times. This chain connects TRBV19 to TRBJ2-7; D possibly corresponds to TRBD2 (5 bases). V lost 5 bases and J lost 2, with 13 bases in between. Germline CDR1 LNHDA, CDR2 SQIVND (reference sequence). CDR3 length: 14 amino acids. This CDR3 reads CASSLDGETYEQYF. The CDR3 DNA reads TGTGCCAGTAGTCTTGACGGGGAGACCTACGAGCAGTACTTC.

The chain recombines TRBV7-9 with TRBJ2-1; 8 bases agree with TRBD2. Germline trimming cut 3 bases from V and 8 bases from J; bases unmatched to any gene: 3. This CDR3 comprises 13 residues. Germline V gene sequence: CDR1 SEHNR, CDR2 FQNEAQ (reference sequence). The CDR3 spells CASSLTSADEQFF. The CDR3 region has the DNA TGTGCCAGCAGCTTGACTAGCGCGGATGAGCAGTTCTTC.

V is TRBV9 and J is TRBJ2-7; the D gene is possibly TRBD2 (5 bases). CDR1 is SGDLS, CDR2 YYNGEE, per germline. Trimming shortened V by 4 bases and J by 6 bases, and 17 bases separated the two germline ends. The CDR3 runs to 14 residues. CDR3 coding DNA: TGTGCCAGCAGCATCGAGGACTGGCCGGGCGAGCAGTACTTC. This translates into CASSIEDWPGEQYF.

The J gene is TRBJ2-3, the V gene TRBV11-2, with TRBD2 matching over 11 bases. The CDR3 is 18 amino acids. J was trimmed by 2 bases and V by 1 base; bases with no gene match: 8. Germline V gene sequence: CDR1 SGHAT, CDR2 FQNNGV. The DNA for the CDR3 is TGTGCCAGCAGCTTAGGGCCCGGGACTAGCGGCCCCACAGATACGCAGTATTTT. This encodes CASSLGPGTSGPTDTQYF.

This rearrangement joins TRBV7-9 to TRBJ1-2; D unclear. V lost 3 bases, J lost 0 bases, and 8 bases lay in between. This CDR3 has 14 amino acids. Germline V lookup: CDR1 SEHNR, CDR2 FQNEAQ (reference sequence). CDR3 amino acids: CASSFAGANYGYTF. CDR3 DNA sequence: TGTGCCAGCAGCTTCGCCGGAGCTAACTATGGCTACACCTTC.

This chain links TRBV6-1 with TRBJ2-1; TRBD2 matches 12 bases. Trimming removed 3 bases from V and 5 bases from J; junction bases left unmatched: 2. Germline V gene lookup returns CDR1 MNHNS and CDR2 SASEGT. This CDR3 has 15 residues. The CDR3 spells CASSDGLAGHNEQFF. The CDR3 nucleotides read TGTGCCAGCAGTGACGGACTAGCGGGACACAATGAGCAGTTCTTC.